This T cell receptor beta chain is from a study of human CD8 memory T cell subsets. Study results and limitations: Going by Chao1 estimates, stem-like memory T cells seemed to be more diverse than precursor exhausted T cells.

Investigators built TCR beta libraries using UMI-labeled 5' RACE. TCRdb re-called the 5' RACE reads and shows each CDR3 protein once, DNA omitted. Listed are about 6,000 distinct CDR3 sequences; about 29% falls within the top ten. CDR1 SNHLY and CDR2 FYNNEI come from the germline V gene. The CDR3 extends over 15 amino acids. Frequency places this clonotype as medium-sized (0.01 to 0.1%). The antigen is not known. Total RNA was taken from 150,000 sorted CD8+ T cells, in duplicate, per subset. Sequencing input: CD8+ effector memory T cells (TEM) sorted from PBMCs. Subset indicated: effector memory CD8 T cells, CCR7- CD45RO+ CD95+. The chain has TRBV2 and TRBJ2-1; lacking DNA, the TRBD2 call made by TCRdb goes unchecked. This receptor was obtained from a human donor in good health. CDR3 loop: CASRTSGIYYNEQFF.